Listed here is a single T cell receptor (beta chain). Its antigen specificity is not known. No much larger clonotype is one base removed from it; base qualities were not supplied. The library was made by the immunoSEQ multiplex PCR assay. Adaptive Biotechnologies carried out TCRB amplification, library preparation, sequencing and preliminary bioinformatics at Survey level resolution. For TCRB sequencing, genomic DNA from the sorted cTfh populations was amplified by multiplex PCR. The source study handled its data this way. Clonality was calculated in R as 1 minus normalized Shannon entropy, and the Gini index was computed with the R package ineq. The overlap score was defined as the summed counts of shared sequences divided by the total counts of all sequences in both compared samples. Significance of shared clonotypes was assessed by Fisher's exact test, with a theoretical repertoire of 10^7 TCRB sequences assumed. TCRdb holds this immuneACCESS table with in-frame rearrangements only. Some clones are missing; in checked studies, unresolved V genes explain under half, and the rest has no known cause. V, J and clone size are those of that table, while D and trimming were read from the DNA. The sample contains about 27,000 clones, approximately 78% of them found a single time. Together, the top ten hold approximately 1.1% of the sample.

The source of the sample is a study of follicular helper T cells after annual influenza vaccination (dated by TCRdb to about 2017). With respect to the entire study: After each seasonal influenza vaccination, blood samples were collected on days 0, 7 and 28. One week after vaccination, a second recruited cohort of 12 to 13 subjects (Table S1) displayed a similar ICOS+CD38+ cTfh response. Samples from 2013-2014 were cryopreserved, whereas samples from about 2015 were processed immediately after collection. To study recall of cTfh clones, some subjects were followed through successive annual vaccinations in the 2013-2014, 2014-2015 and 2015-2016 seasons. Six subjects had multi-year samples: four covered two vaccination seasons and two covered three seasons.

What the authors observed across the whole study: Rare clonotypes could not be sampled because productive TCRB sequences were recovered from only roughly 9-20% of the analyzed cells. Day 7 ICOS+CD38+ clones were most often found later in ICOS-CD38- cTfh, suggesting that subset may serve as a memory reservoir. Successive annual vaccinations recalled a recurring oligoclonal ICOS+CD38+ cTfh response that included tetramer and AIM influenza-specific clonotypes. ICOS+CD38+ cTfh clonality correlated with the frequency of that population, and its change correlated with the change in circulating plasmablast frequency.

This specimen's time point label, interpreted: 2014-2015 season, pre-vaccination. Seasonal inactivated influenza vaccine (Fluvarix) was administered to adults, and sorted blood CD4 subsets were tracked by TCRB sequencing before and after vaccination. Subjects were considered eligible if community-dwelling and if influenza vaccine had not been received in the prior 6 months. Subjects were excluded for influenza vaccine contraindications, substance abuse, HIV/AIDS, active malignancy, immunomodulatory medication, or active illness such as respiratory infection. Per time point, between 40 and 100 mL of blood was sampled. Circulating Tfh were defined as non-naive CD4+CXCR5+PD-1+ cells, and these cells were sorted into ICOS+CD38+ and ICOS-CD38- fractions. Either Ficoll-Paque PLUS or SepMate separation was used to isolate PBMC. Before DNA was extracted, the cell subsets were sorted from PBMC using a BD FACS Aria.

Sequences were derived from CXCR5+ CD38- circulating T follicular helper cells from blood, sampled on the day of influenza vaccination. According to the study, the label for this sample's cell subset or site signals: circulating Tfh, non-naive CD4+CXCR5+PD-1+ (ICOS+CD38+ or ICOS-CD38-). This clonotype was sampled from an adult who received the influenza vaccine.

Here is the DNA: TGTGCCAGCTCAGTCACAAACAATCAGCCCCAGCATTTT. It codes for CASSVTNNQPQHF. The sequence is built from TRBV18 and TRBJ1-5, with an unclear D gene assignment. V loses 5 bases of germline sequence and J loses 3 bases, and the interval between the two ends is 8 bases. CDR1 is given as KGHSH and CDR2 as LQKENI, both from the germline V gene. The CDR3 measures 13 amino acids from cysteine to phenylalanine. CDR3 DNA only is kept here, 39 bases in frame from base 1. The CDR3, completed at both ends by the reference TRBV18 and TRBJ1-5 genes, gives the full variable domain NAGVMQNPRHLVRRRGQEARLRCSPMKGHSHVYWYRQLPEEGLKFMVYLQKENIIDESGMPKERFSAEFPKEGPSILRIQQVVRGDSAAYFCASSVTNNQPQHFGDGTRLSIL.